These T cell receptor beta chains were read from a single sample in a study of T-cell memory formation after mild COVID-19. Via MiXCR, TCRdb re-called the 5' RACE reads, giving one row per CDR3 protein. The sample shows over 70,000 distinct CDR3 sequences, about 15% of them seen only once. The source material was PBMCs or a T cell subset sorted from them (not recorded which). These receptors were collected from a man aged 18 to 35 who had mild COVID-19 (a few samples of this study predate the infection). Cell type and time point are not known. Both conserved end residues are part of each CDR3. D genes are given only for firm matches. The size of a clone is reported for some rows only, either as once, few or many, or as a class for expanded clones.

CDR3aa: CASSLPGNTDTQYF; CDR3nt: TGTGCCAGCAGTTTACCCGGGAATACAGATACGCAGTATTTT; d_gene: .; abundance: few; v_gene: TRBV27; j_gene: TRBJ2-3
CDR3aa: CASSVQGNEQFF; CDR3nt: TGTGCCAGCAGCGTACAGGGCAATGAGCAGTTCTTC; d_gene: .; abundance: .; v_gene: TRBV9; j_gene: TRBJ2-1
CDR3aa: CASSYPAYGYTF; CDR3nt: TGTGCCAGCAGCTACCCAGCGTATGGCTACACCTTC; d_gene: .; abundance: once; v_gene: TRBV7-8; j_gene: TRBJ1-2
CDR3aa: CASSTWTSGDTQYF; CDR3nt: TGTGCCAGCAGCACATGGACTAGCGGGGATACGCAGTATTTT; d_gene: TRBD2; abundance: .; v_gene: TRBV9; j_gene: TRBJ2-3
CDR3aa: CASSLGTGVYNEQFF; CDR3nt: TGCGCCAGCAGCCTCGGGACAGGGGTCTACAATGAGCAGTTCTTC; d_gene: TRBD1; abundance: .; v_gene: TRBV4-1; j_gene: TRBJ2-1
CDR3aa: CASSLMGGWGYTF; CDR3nt: TGTGCCAGCAGTTTAATGGGGGGCTGGGGCTACACCTTC; d_gene: .; abundance: .; v_gene: TRBV12-3/TRBV12-4; j_gene: TRBJ1-2
CDR3aa: CASSLDLTPYNEQFF; CDR3nt: TGTGCCAGCAGCCTGGACCTGACCCCCTACAATGAGCAGTTCTTC; d_gene: .; abundance: many; v_gene: TRBV7-8; j_gene: TRBJ2-1
CDR3aa: CASSLTATEAFF; CDR3nt: TGCGCCAGCAGCTTGACAGCCACTGAAGCTTTCTTT; d_gene: .; abundance: few; v_gene: TRBV5-1; j_gene: TRBJ1-1
CDR3aa: CSARVPNTDTQYF; CDR3nt: TGCAGTGCTAGAGTCCCAAACACAGATACGCAGTATTTT; d_gene: .; abundance: few; v_gene: TRBV20-1; j_gene: TRBJ2-3
CDR3aa: CASSSLRQGINTDTQYF; CDR3nt: TGTGCCAGCAGCTCACTTAGACAGGGGATAAACACAGATACGCAGTATTTT; d_gene: TRBD1; abundance: few; v_gene: TRBV7-3; j_gene: TRBJ2-3
CDR3aa: CASSLYGEPNYGYTF; CDR3nt: TGTGCCAGCAGTTTATATGGCGAACCTAACTATGGCTACACCTTC; d_gene: .; abundance: .; v_gene: TRBV12-3/TRBV12-4; j_gene: TRBJ1-2
CDR3aa: CSVELRGEETQYF; CDR3nt: TGCAGCGTTGAACTCAGGGGGGAAGAGACCCAGTACTTC; d_gene: .; abundance: few; v_gene: TRBV29-1; j_gene: TRBJ2-5
CDR3aa: CASSRDRGETQYF; CDR3nt: TGTGCCAGCAGCCGGGACAGGGGTGAGACCCAGTACTTC; d_gene: TRBD1; abundance: few; v_gene: TRBV5-4; j_gene: TRBJ2-5
CDR3aa: CSARGWSQETQYF; CDR3nt: TGCAGTGCTAGGGGGTGGTCCCAAGAGACCCAGTACTTC; d_gene: .; abundance: many; v_gene: TRBV20-1; j_gene: TRBJ2-5
CDR3aa: CASSSGYGRNSPLHF; CDR3nt: TGTGCCAGCAGCTCGGGGTACGGGCGAAATTCACCCCTCCACTTT; d_gene: .; abundance: .; v_gene: TRBV11-2; j_gene: TRBJ1-6
CDR3aa: CASSGKTGAPGANVLTF; CDR3nt: TGCGCCAGCAGCGGGAAGACAGGGGCTCCTGGGGCCAACGTCCTGACTTTC; d_gene: TRBD1; abundance: few; v_gene: TRBV5-1; j_gene: TRBJ2-6
CDR3aa: CASSESPSTGFYGYTF; CDR3nt: TGTGCCAGCAGTGAATCCCCCTCGACAGGATTCTATGGCTACACCTTC; d_gene: .; abundance: few; v_gene: TRBV25-1; j_gene: TRBJ1-2
CDR3aa: CASSPTGPQTYYGYTF; CDR3nt: TGTGCCAGCAGTCCAACCGGGCCTCAGACCTACTATGGCTACACCTTC; d_gene: .; abundance: many; v_gene: TRBV12-3/TRBV12-4; j_gene: TRBJ1-2
CDR3aa: CASSYSLGVSNTEAFF; CDR3nt: TGTGCCAGCAGTTACTCGTTGGGGGTTTCGAACACTGAAGCTTTCTTT; d_gene: .; abundance: few; v_gene: TRBV6-5; j_gene: TRBJ1-1
CDR3aa: CASSLVGTGVIETQYF; CDR3nt: TGTGCCAGCAGCTTGGTAGGGACAGGGGTTATAGAGACCCAGTACTTC; d_gene: TRBD1; abundance: .; v_gene: TRBV5-4; j_gene: TRBJ2-5
CDR3aa: CASSLGRVRQPQHF; CDR3nt: TGTGCCAGCAGTTTAGGACGGGTACGGCAGCCCCAGCATTTT; d_gene: .; abundance: .; v_gene: TRBV28; j_gene: TRBJ1-5
CDR3aa: CAWSMAVAKNIQYF; CDR3nt: TGTGCCTGGAGTATGGCGGTAGCCAAAAACATTCAGTACTTC; d_gene: .; abundance: .; v_gene: TRBV30; j_gene: TRBJ2-4
CDR3aa: CASSLGRVSNEQFF; CDR3nt: TGCGCCAGCAGCTTGGGGAGGGTTAGCAATGAGCAGTTCTTC; d_gene: .; abundance: few; v_gene: TRBV5-1; j_gene: TRBJ2-1
CDR3aa: CASNPFEGAVRQETQYF; CDR3nt: TGTGCCAGCAACCCCTTCGAGGGCGCGGTACGGCAAGAGACCCAGTACTTC; d_gene: .; abundance: many; v_gene: TRBV5-5; j_gene: TRBJ2-5
CDR3aa: CASSFWTDGRLQPQHF; CDR3nt: TGTGCCAGCAGCTTTTGGACAGATGGAAGGCTCCAGCCCCAGCATTTT; d_gene: .; abundance: few; v_gene: TRBV7-9; j_gene: TRBJ1-5
CDR3aa: CASSRSGGELFF; CDR3nt: TGCGCCAGCAGCAGGTCGGGTGGGGAGCTGTTTTTT; d_gene: .; abundance: .; v_gene: TRBV4-1; j_gene: TRBJ2-2
CDR3aa: CASSQTALPGYTF; CDR3nt: TGTGCCAGCAGTCAAACGGCCCTCCCTGGCTACACCTTC; d_gene: .; abundance: few; v_gene: TRBV7-9; j_gene: TRBJ1-2
CDR3aa: CASILGDTQYF; CDR3nt: TGTGCCAGCATCCTGGGGGATACGCAGTATTTT; d_gene: .; abundance: few; v_gene: TRBV25-1; j_gene: TRBJ2-3
CDR3aa: CASSYSRLAEQFF; CDR3nt: TGTGCCAGCAGTTACTCGAGACTAGCGGAGCAGTTCTTC; d_gene: TRBD2; abundance: .; v_gene: TRBV6-5; j_gene: TRBJ2-1
CDR3aa: CASLDYQETQYF; CDR3nt: TGTGCCAGCCTGGACTACCAAGAGACCCAGTACTTC; d_gene: .; abundance: few; v_gene: TRBV6-5; j_gene: TRBJ2-5
CDR3aa: CASSTRRLLPRGNSYNEQFF; CDR3nt: TGTGCCAGCAGCACCAGACGGTTACTACCCAGGGGAAACTCCTACAATGAGCAGTTCTTC; d_gene: .; abundance: many; v_gene: TRBV7-3; j_gene: TRBJ2-1